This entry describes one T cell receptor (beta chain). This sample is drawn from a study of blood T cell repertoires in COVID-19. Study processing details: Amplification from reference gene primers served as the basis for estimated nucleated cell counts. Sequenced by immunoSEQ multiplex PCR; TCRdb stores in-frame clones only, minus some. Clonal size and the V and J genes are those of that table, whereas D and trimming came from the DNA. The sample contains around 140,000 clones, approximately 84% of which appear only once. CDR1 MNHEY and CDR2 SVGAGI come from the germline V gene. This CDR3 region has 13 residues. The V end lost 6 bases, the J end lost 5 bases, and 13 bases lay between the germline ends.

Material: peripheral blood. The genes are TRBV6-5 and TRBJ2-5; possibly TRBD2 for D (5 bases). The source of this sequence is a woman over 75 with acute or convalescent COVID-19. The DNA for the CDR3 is TGTGCCAGCAGGGCATTTAGGAGGGAGACCCAGTACTTC. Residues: CASRAFRRETQYF.